Following are 26 T cell receptor beta chains from one sample sequenced in a study of T cells in Graves' hyperthyroidism and ophthalmopathy. TCR beta CDR3 regions were amplified from RNA transcripts. The TCR CDR3 was amplified in a first-round RT-PCR using the HTBI primer set. TCRdb itself ran the multiplex PCR reads through MiXCR, one entry per CDR3 protein. The data show approximately 600,000 distinct CDR3 sequences, around 15% seen once. The sequencing sample was made of blood. Receptors were obtained from a young woman with Graves' hyperthyroidism.

About this clonotype: At one end, the junction sequence differs from germline, possibly due to a read error. The chain has TRBV19 and TRBJ2-1; the match to TRBD2 covers 13 bases. Germline lookup yields CDR1 LNHDA and CDR2 SQIVND (reference sequence). The CDR3 sequence is 15 residues long. CDR3 residues: CASSIGTSGINEQLF. As DNA, the CDR3 is TGTGCCAGTAGTATCGGGACTAGCGGGATCAATGAGCAGCTCTTC.

The V and J genes are TRBV9 and TRBJ2-7; D is possibly TRBD1 (5 bases). Germline CDR1 SGDLS, CDR2 YYNGEE. V dropped 7 bases and J dropped 4 bases, with 15 bases sitting between them. CDR3 length: 13 amino acids. CDR3 in DNA: TGTGCCAGCGGTAGGGGTTTCGGGTACGAGCAGTACTTC. Translated, it gives CASGRGFGYEQYF.

The chain employs TRBV10-1 and TRBJ2-6; tentative D call: TRBD1 (5 bases). The V gene's germline CDR1 is WNHNN and CDR2 SYGVQD (reference sequence). The V end lost 9 bases, the J end lost 0 bases, and 30 bases lay between the germline ends. The CDR3 consists of 21 residues. The CDR3 loop reads CARRTPPAIVRDSSGANVLTF. CDR3 bases: TGCGCCAGACGGACACCGCCAGCCATAGTGCGCGATAGCTCTGGGGCCAACGTCCTGACTTTC.

This clonotype occurred a few times. The V call is TRBV29-1, the J call TRBJ2-7, with 7 bases that match TRBD1. The CDR3 length is 13 residues. Unmatched junction bases numbered 6, after V lost 4 bases and J lost 3 bases. The germline CDR1 and CDR2 sequences are SQVTM and ANQGSEA. In DNA form, the CDR3 reads TGCAGCGTTGGGACAGGTGACTTCTACGAGCAGTACTTC. It encodes CSVGTGDFYEQYF.

Ten or more counts support this clonotype. J is TRBJ2-7 and V is TRBV27, with 8 bases fitting TRBD1. CDR3 length: 15 residues. Germline V gene sequence: CDR1 MNHEY, CDR2 SMNVEV (reference sequence). The trim removed 5 bases at V and 3 bases at J, leaving 9 bases unmatched. The CDR3 protein is CASSPIPTGVYEQYF. In nucleotides, the CDR3 is TGTGCCAGCAGTCCAATCCCGACAGGGGTCTACGAGCAGTACTTC.

This clonotype was observed many times. The rearrangement joins TRBV7-2 to TRBJ2-1; 7 bases line up with TRBD2. V lost 1 base, J lost 4 bases, and 7 bases stayed unmatched. Per germline, CDR1 SGHTA and CDR2 FQGNSA. The CDR3 is made up of 16 amino acids. The CDR3 sequence is CASSLVSGVRYNEQFF. The CDR3 nucleotides read TGTGCCAGCAGCTTAGTCAGCGGGGTAAGATACAATGAGCAGTTCTTC.

This clonotype was found many times. This chain joins TRBV27 and TRBJ1-1, with D possibly matching TRBD1 (6 bases). The CDR3 totals 15 residues. Germline loops: CDR1 MNHEY, CDR2 SMNVEV (reference sequence). V lost 2 bases, J lost 3 bases, and 13 bases lay in between. The CDR3 is CASSLAGGAHTEAFF. CDR3 sequence (DNA): TGTGCCAGCAGTTTAGCGGGGGGCGCGCACACTGAAGCTTTCTTT.

This clonotype was found many times. The chain is built from TRBV11-2 and TRBJ2-7; D gene unclear. Trimming shortened V by 2 bases and J by 3 bases, and 14 bases separated the two germline ends. CDR1 is SGHAT, CDR2 FQNNGV, per germline. The CDR3 extends over 15 amino acids. The CDR3 coding sequence is TGTGCCAGCAGCTTAAATGCAGGAGAGTTCTACGAGCAGTACTTC. Translation: CASSLNAGEFYEQYF.

This clonotype was seen many times. The genes are TRBV11-3 and TRBJ2-1; TRBD1 aligns across 9 bases. V was clipped by 4 bases and J by 9 bases; unmatched bases: 10. Looked up from germline, CDR1 is SGHNT and CDR2 is YENEEA. The CDR3 covers 15 residues. The CDR3 region is CASSSSLTGGREQFF. The DNA of the CDR3 is TGTGCCAGCAGCTCGTCTCTTACAGGGGGCCGTGAGCAGTTCTTC.

This clonotype was counted a few times. The chain joins TRBV7-2 to TRBJ2-1, with D possibly matching TRBD1 (6 bases). Germline V gives CDR1 SGHTA, CDR2 FQGNSA. V dropped 0 bases and J dropped 9 bases, with 15 bases sitting between them. CDR3 length: 15 amino acids. The CDR3 loop reads CASSLAFSPQGEQFF. The CDR3 DNA is TGTGCCAGCAGCTTAGCGTTTTCTCCACAGGGTGAGCAGTTCTTC. Full variable domain (outside the CDR3, taken from reference TRBV7-2 and TRBJ2-1): GAGVSQSPSNKVTEKGKDVELRCDPISGHTALYWYRQSLGQGLEFLIYFQGNSAPDKSGLPSDRFSAERTGGSVSTLTIQRTQQEDSAVYLCASSLAFSPQGEQFFGPGTRLTVL.

Ten or more counts support this clonotype. V gene TRBV9 combines with J gene TRBJ2-5; D assignment may be TRBD1 or TRBD2 (6 bases each). From germline, CDR1 is SGDLS and CDR2 YYNGEE. V was clipped by 3 bases and J by 4 bases, with 16 bases between them. This CDR3 spans 15 amino acids. For the CDR3, the DNA is TGTGCCAGCAGCGAAACCCCGGGGGCGGGAGAGACCCAGTACTTC. It specifies CASSETPGAGETQYF.

This clonotype has ten or more counts. The CDR3 nucleotides are TGTGCCAGCAGTTACTCCATCAGGGCCCTAACTGTCTATGGCTACACCTTC. It is translated as CASSYSIRALTVYGYTF. The chain combines TRBV6-1 with TRBJ1-2; D might be TRBD1 (5 bases). The CDR3 consists of 17 residues. Trimming removed 5 bases from V and 4 bases from J, with 23 bases in between. Germline-derived CDR1 and CDR2 are MNHNS and SASEGT.

The rearrangement links TRBV4-1 to TRBJ1-4, with a possible D match to TRBD1 (5 bases). V lost 6 bases and J 5 bases, leaving 25 bases between the germline ends. The CDR3 totals 18 residues. The V gene's germline CDR1 is MGHRA and CDR2 YSYEKL. The CDR3 loop reads CASSPIIKTGAGNEKLFF. Here the CDR3 DNA reads TGCGCCAGCAGTCCTATCATTAAAACCGGGGCAGGGAATGAAAAACTGTTTTTT.

This clonotype has more than one count but fewer than ten. This chain joins TRBV20-1 and TRBJ1-1; 7 bases map to TRBD1. There are 14 residues in the CDR3. Per the germline V gene, CDR1 is DFQATT and CDR2 is SNEGSKA (reference sequence). V was pared by 5 bases and J by 4 bases, with 10 bases of the junction left unmatched. CDR3 sequence: CSAEPTGRVTEAFF. CDR3 bases: TGCAGTGCTGAACCGACAGGGCGGGTCACTGAAGCTTTCTTT.

This clonotype was detected ten times or more. This sequence joins TRBV7-2 and TRBJ2-7, with D possibly TRBD1 on 5 matching bases. Trimming left V 1 base short and J 5 bases short, with 21 bases between. The CDR3 is 17 residues long. Germline loops: CDR1 SGHTA, CDR2 FQGNSA. CDR3 sequence: CASSLGGLPGIGDEQYF. The DNA for the CDR3 is TGTGCCAGCAGCTTAGGGGGCCTCCCAGGGATCGGAGACGAGCAGTACTTC.

This chain connects TRBV20-1 to TRBJ1-5, with TRBD1 matching 8 bases. In germline, CDR1 is DFQATT, CDR2 SNEGSKA (reference sequence). J gave up 7 bases and V 3 bases, and 11 bases lay outside the gene matches. The CDR3 totals 15 residues. The CDR3 DNA is TGCAGTGCTAGGGGGACAGGCGGCCCAGGACAGCCCCAGCATTTT. The encoded protein is CSARGTGGPGQPQHF.

The rearrangement uses TRBV12-3 or TRBV12-4 and TRBJ1-1, with 7 bases that match TRBD1. The ends lost 7 bases at V and 1 base at J; junction bases unmatched: 3. There are 13 residues in the CDR3. The CDR3 sequence is CASIRDRNTEAFF. The CDR3 DNA reads as TGTGCCAGCATTCGGGACAGGAACACTGAAGCTTTCTTT.

This clonotype was observed a few times. The V gene is TRBV5-1, the J gene TRBJ2-7; TRBD2 matches 8 bases. V lost 4 bases to trimming and J lost 1 base; unmatched junction nucleotides: 7. Germline V gene sequence: CDR1 SGHRS, CDR2 YFSETQ. This CDR3 spans 15 amino acids. CDR3 loop: CASSRGGSGSYEQYF. The DNA for the CDR3 is TGCGCCAGCAGCCGCGGGGGGAGTGGATCCTACGAGCAGTACTTC.

This clonotype showed up just a few times. The genes are TRBV19 and TRBJ2-7; no clear D. Germline CDR1 is LNHDA and CDR2 is SQIVND (reference sequence). CDR3 size: 13 residues. Trimming stripped 2 bases from V and 1 base from J, with 6 bases between. CDR3 sequence: CASSIKGSYEQYF. For the CDR3, the DNA is TGTGCCAGTAGTATAAAGGGATCCTACGAGCAGTACTTC.

In this sample, this clonotype turned up a few times. V and J are TRBV29-1 and TRBJ1-1; D is undetermined. The germline gives CDR1 SQVTM, CDR2 ANQGSEA. The CDR3 length is 13 residues. Deletions cut 7 bases from V and 3 bases from J, with 15 bases between. The CDR3 loop reads CSARPGVDTEAFF. CDR3 nucleotides: TGCAGCGCCCGACCCGGGGTGGACACTGAAGCTTTCTTT.

This clonotype was found many times. This chain joins TRBV28 and TRBJ2-7; 10 bases align to TRBD2. V was pared by 1 base and J by 0 bases, with 3 bases of the junction left unmatched. The CDR3 has 16 residues. The germline V gene has CDR1 MDHEN and CDR2 SYDVKM. CDR3 amino acids: CASSLSSGGPSYEQYF. Here the CDR3 DNA reads TGTGCCAGCAGTTTATCTAGCGGGGGCCCCTCCTACGAGCAGTACTTC. Variable domain in full (rest from reference TRBV28 and TRBJ2-7): DVKVTQSSRYLVKRTGEKVFLECVQDMDHENMFWYRQDPGLGLRLIYFSYDVKMKEKGDIPEGYSVSREKKERFSLILESASTNQTSMYLCASSLSSGGPSYEQYFGPGTRLTVT.

The table lists this clonotype with many counts. V gene TRBV3-1 combines with J gene TRBJ1-2; D not certain. Per germline, CDR1 LGHDT and CDR2 YNNKEL (reference sequence). V shed 1 base and J shed 7 bases, with 13 bases lying between them. The CDR3 has 14 amino acids. CDR3 DNA: TGTGCCAGCAGCCAAGTAGGAGCGGCTCTTGGCTACACCTTC. This translates into CASSQVGAALGYTF.

This clonotype was counted only a few times. This may come from a read error, since a much larger clone is one base off. V usage is TRBV7-9 and J usage is TRBJ2-5, with D maybe TRBD1 (5 bases). The CDR3 is made up of 14 amino acids. Trimming stripped 3 bases from V and 7 bases from J, with 15 bases between. The germline V gene encodes CDR1 SEHNR and CDR2 FQNEAQ (reference sequence). The CDR3 loop is CASSLFQGVGTQYF. The DNA for the CDR3 is TGTGCCAGCAGCTTGTTCCAAGGGGTGGGGACCCAGTACTTC. The entire variable domain, with the rest obtained from reference TRBV7-9 and TRBJ2-5, is as follows: DTGVSQNPRHKITKRGQNVTFRCDPISEHNRLYWYRQTLGQGPEFLTYFQNEAQLEKSRLLSDRFSAERPKGSFSTLEIQRTEQGDSAMYLCASSLFQGVGTQYFGPGTRLLVL.

This clonotype was counted between two and nine times. This may be a read error: a much more frequent sequence differs by one nucleotide. The chain joins TRBV10-3 to TRBJ1-5, with 7 bases identical to TRBD1. V trimming: 4 bases; J trimming: 7 bases; junction bases outside the gene matches: 7. The CDR3 is 14 residues long. Germline-derived CDR1 and CDR2 are ENHRY and SYGVKD. The CDR3 DNA is TGTGCCATCAGTGTCGTAGGGGGCGAGCAGCCCCAGCATTTT. This translates into CAISVVGGEQPQHF.

This clonotype was observed a few times. CDR3 sequence: CASIFRGSGDTQYF. CDR3 nucleotides: TGTGCCAGCATTTTTCGGGGGAGTGGCGATACGCAGTATTTT. This chain links TRBV13 with TRBJ2-3, with D maybe TRBD2 (6 bases). CDR3 length equals 14 residues. V gave up 7 bases and J gave up 6 bases, with 17 bases separating them. Germline lookup yields CDR1 PRHDT and CDR2 FYEKMQ (reference sequence).

This clonotype was seen repeatedly, ten times or more. This chain connects TRBV28 to TRBJ2-7; 10 bases line up with TRBD2. Germline values: CDR1 MDHEN, CDR2 SYDVKM. The V and J ends lost 5 bases and 3 bases, in that order; junction bases with no gene match: 10. The CDR3 contains 16 residues. CDR3 sequence (DNA): TGTGCCAGCAGTCCATCAACTAGCGGGGCTTTCTACGAGCAGTACTTC. This sequence encodes CASSPSTSGAFYEQYF.